Following are 21 T cell receptor beta chains from one sample sequenced in a study of response to subunit inactivated influenza vaccine. TCRdb re-analysed the RT-PCR reads in MiXCR, keeping a single row per CDR3 protein. The data show around 480,000 distinct CDR3 sequences, 16% seen once. Sample: CD4+ T cells sorted from PBMCs, taken less than 30 months after vaccination. The source of these receptors is a man between 50 and 70 years old who received an inactivated influenza vaccine.

The genes are TRBV29-1 and TRBJ2-7, with 8 positions matching TRBD1. Germline CDR1 is SQVTM and CDR2 is ANQGSEA. CDR3 size: 12 residues. The V and J ends lost 6 bases and 3 bases, in that order; junction bases with no gene match: 4. CDR3 region: CSVTGTGYEQYF. Here the CDR3 DNA reads TGCAGCGTAACCGGGACAGGCTACGAGCAGTACTTC.

The genes are TRBV3-1 and TRBJ1-1; 7 bases agree with TRBD1. Trimming at V came to 7 bases and at J to 5 bases, leaving 10 bases not matched to a gene. The CDR3 sequence is 14 residues long. Per the germline V gene, CDR1 is LGHDT and CDR2 is YNNKEL (reference sequence). The CDR3 nucleotides are TGTGCCAGCACTTCCGACAGGGCGCGGACTGAAGCTTTCTTT. It is translated as CASTSDRARTEAFF.

This clonotype was counted between two and nine times. This rearrangement joins TRBV7-9 to TRBJ2-1; D is perhaps TRBD1 (5 bases). Germline V gives CDR1 SEHNR, CDR2 FQNEAQ (reference sequence). The CDR3 spans 13 residues. The V gene lost 4 bases and the J gene lost 10 bases, with 14 bases spanning the gap. CDR3 nucleotide sequence: TGTGCCAGCAGCTCCGGCGGCAGGGCGGAGCAGTTCTTC. Translating it yields CASSSGGRAEQFF.

This rearrangement joins TRBV28 to TRBJ2-2, with 8 bases fitting TRBD2. Germline trimming cut 5 bases from V and 3 bases from J; bases unmatched to any gene: 14. The CDR3 spans 18 residues. From germline, CDR1 is MDHEN and CDR2 SYDVKM. The CDR3 region is CASSVSGGWRTDTGELFF. In DNA form, the CDR3 reads TGTGCCAGCAGTGTATCGGGAGGGTGGCGGACCGACACCGGGGAGCTGTTTTTT.

This clonotype occurred a few times. The chain couples TRBV15 to TRBJ2-2; no firm D call. The CDR3 has 12 residues. Deletions cut 5 bases from V and 6 bases from J, with 7 bases between. Per the germline V gene, CDR1 is LNHNV and CDR2 is YYDKDF (reference sequence). The CDR3 nucleotides read TGTGCCACCAGCCTGGATTCCGGGGAGCTGTTTTTT. This sequence encodes CATSLDSGELFF.

Only a few counts were recorded for this clonotype. The chain carries TRBV20-1 and TRBJ2-1; D possibly corresponds to TRBD1 (5 bases). Trimming removed 2 bases at V and 9 bases at J, with 17 bases between. Germline V gives CDR1 DFQATT, CDR2 SNEGSKA (reference sequence). CDR3 length: 14 residues. DNA of the CDR3: TGCAGTGCTAGATCAGGGTCCCGTAGGGGTGAGCAGTTCTTC. This gives the protein CSARSGSRRGEQFF.

The CDR3 DNA follows: TGTGCCAGCAGCGCCCGACAGGGCAGCTCCTACGAGCAGTACTTC. This sequence encodes CASSARQGSSYEQYF. This chain connects TRBV12-3 or TRBV12-4 to TRBJ2-7; 7 positions agree with TRBD1. The CDR3 is 15 amino acids. The J segment lost 0 bases and the V segment lost 6 bases, leaving 8 bases of the junction unmatched.

This chain joins TRBV28 and TRBJ2-7; D remains ambiguous. V shed 5 bases and J shed 6 bases, with 8 bases lying between them. Germline V gene data show CDR1 as MDHEN and CDR2 as SYDVKM. CDR3 size: 11 residues. The CDR3 sequence: CASSIRSEQYF. The DNA of the CDR3 is TGTGCCAGCAGTATCAGGAGCGAGCAGTACTTC.

This chain joins TRBV10-3 and TRBJ2-1; the D is unclear. The V gene lost 3 bases and the J gene lost 4 bases, with 19 bases spanning the gap. Per the germline V gene, CDR1 is ENHRY and CDR2 is SYGVKD. CDR3 length: 17 residues. This chain's CDR3 is CAISDPTKASFYNEQFF. The DNA for the CDR3 is TGTGCCATCAGTGATCCCACTAAGGCGAGCTTTTACAATGAGCAGTTCTTC.

This clonotype was observed many times. The genes are TRBV4-3 and TRBJ2-5; 10 bases agree with TRBD1. Losses at the gene ends were 4 bases for V and 3 bases for J; bases not matched to a gene: 5. This CDR3 contains 15 residues. The V gene's germline CDR1 is LGHNA and CDR2 YSLEER. CDR3 loop: CASSRWTGGEETQYF. The CDR3 DNA reads TGCGCCAGCAGCCGCTGGACAGGGGGAGAAGAGACCCAGTACTTC.

This clonotype came up a few times. This chain joins TRBV6-2 or TRBV6-3 and TRBJ1-2; TRBD1 agrees at 7 bases. CDR1 is MNHEY and CDR2 is SVGEGT in the germline V gene. This CDR3 comprises 14 residues. The ends lost 2 bases at V and 7 bases at J; junction bases unmatched: 7. Here the CDR3 reads CASSYGSRQGGYTF. The CDR3 DNA follows: TGTGCCAGCAGTTACGGGTCGCGACAGGGTGGCTACACCTTC.

V gene TRBV15 combines with J gene TRBJ1-6; 8 bases map to TRBD1. V shed 1 base and J 2 bases; nucleotides not matched to a gene: 4. The germline V gene encodes CDR1 LNHNV and CDR2 YYDKDF (reference sequence). The CDR3 has 17 residues. The CDR3 DNA reads as TGTGCCACCAGCAGAGCAGGGGGCCCTACCTATAATTCACCCCTCCACTTT. Translation: CATSRAGGPTYNSPLHF.

The rearrangement links TRBV2 to TRBJ2-2; D gene unclear. Between the trimmed V and J ends, which lost 2 bases and 4 bases, there was a span of 8 bases. Germline CDR1 reads SNHLY; CDR2 reads FYNNEI. The CDR3 length is 14 residues. DNA for the CDR3: TGTGCCAGCAGTGAAACCAGGTCCACCGGGGAGCTGTTTTTT. As protein: CASSETRSTGELFF.

The chain combines TRBV2 with TRBJ2-3; the D gene could be TRBD1 or TRBD2 (5 bases each). CDR1 and CDR2 from the germline V gene are SNHLY and FYNNEI. This CDR3 spans 13 amino acids. V was trimmed by 10 bases and J by 2 bases, leaving 13 bases between them. The CDR3 sequence is CAMARGATDTQYF. The CDR3 nucleotides are TGTGCCATGGCGAGGGGAGCCACAGATACGCAGTATTTT.

The V gene is TRBV5-1, the J gene TRBJ2-7; no firm D call. V lost 0 bases and J lost 3, with 10 bases in between. Germline V gene sequence: CDR1 SGHRS, CDR2 YFSETQ. The CDR3 sequence is 14 residues long. In DNA form, the CDR3 reads TGCGCCAGCAGCTTGGTTACCCCCGGCTACGAGCAGTACTTC. It translates to CASSLVTPGYEQYF.

This chain connects TRBV7-2 to TRBJ1-3; D is uncertain. In germline, CDR1 is SGHTA, CDR2 FQGNSA. The CDR3 is 12 residues long. V was pared by 1 base and J by 4 bases, with 2 bases between. This CDR3 reads CASSLEGNTIYF. In DNA form, the CDR3 reads TGTGCCAGCAGCTTAGAAGGAAACACCATATATTTT.

This clonotype has a handful of counts. The CDR3 region is CAISARQGTEAFF. The CDR3 DNA is TGTGCCATCAGTGCACGACAGGGCACTGAAGCTTTCTTT. This chain links TRBV10-3 with TRBJ1-1; 7 nucleotides align to TRBD1. The CDR3 loop spans 13 amino acids. Germline lookup yields CDR1 ENHRY and CDR2 SYGVKD. V lost 4 bases, J lost 4 bases, and 3 bases stayed unmatched.

The V gene is TRBV7-3, the J gene TRBJ2-3; 14 bases are a match to TRBD2. The V gene's germline CDR1 is SGHTA and CDR2 FQGTGA. The CDR3 runs to 18 residues. The V and J ends lost 5 bases and 3 bases, in that order; junction bases with no gene match: 10. For the CDR3, the DNA is TGTGCCAGCAGCCCGGAGGGACTAGCGGGAGCGATGACAGATACGCAGTATTTT. Protein sequence: CASSPEGLAGAMTDTQYF.

The chain carries TRBV20-1 and TRBJ2-3; 11 bases align to TRBD2. The trim removed 7 bases at V and 3 bases at J, leaving 6 bases unmatched. Germline V gene sequence: CDR1 DFQATT, CDR2 SNEGSKA (reference sequence). This CDR3 comprises 14 residues. The DNA for the CDR3 is TGCAGTGTTCACCCTAGCGGGAGGACAGATACGCAGTATTTT. Its translation is CSVHPSGRTDTQYF.

The chain carries TRBV5-1 and TRBJ2-5, with D unresolved. The germline V gene encodes CDR1 SGHRS and CDR2 YFSETQ. V lost 0 bases, J lost 9 bases, and 6 bases lay in between. The CDR3 extends over 11 amino acids. The CDR3, as DNA: TGCGCCAGCAGCTTGGATGGGGCCCAGTACTTC. Its protein is CASSLDGAQYF.

This clonotype was counted only a few times. This sequence joins TRBV6-2 or TRBV6-3 and TRBJ2-7, with TRBD2 matching over 7 bases. CDR3 length equals 13 residues. V trimming: 2 bases; J trimming: 12 bases; junction bases outside the gene matches: 10. Germline CDR1 and CDR2: MNHEY and SVGEGT. As DNA, the CDR3 is TGTGCCAGCAGTTACAGCGGGACCCCGGGCAGGTACTTC. Translated, it gives CASSYSGTPGRYF.